Sequencing of this T cell receptor (beta chain) was carried out in a study of graft-versus-host responses after intestinal transplantation. Data came from immunoSEQ multiplex PCR; TCRdb stores just in-frame clones and leaves some out. The sample consists of some 84,000 clones, roughly 80% of them appearing once. To note about this clone: Its antigen is as yet unknown.

This CDR3 has 14 amino acids. CDR1 and CDR2 (germline): KGHSH, LQKENI. With V trimmed by 0 bases and J by 4 bases, 2 bases remained unmatched. The clonotype was recovered from a human donor who received an intestinal transplant. The material sequenced was unstimulated CD4+ T cells sorted from spleen or lymph node cells, taken before intestinal transplant. The rearrangement links TRBV18 to TRBJ1-2; 7 positions agree with TRBD1. As DNA, the CDR3 is TGTGCCAGCTCACCACCGGGACAGCTCTATGGCTACACCTTC. It codes for CASSPPGQLYGYTF.